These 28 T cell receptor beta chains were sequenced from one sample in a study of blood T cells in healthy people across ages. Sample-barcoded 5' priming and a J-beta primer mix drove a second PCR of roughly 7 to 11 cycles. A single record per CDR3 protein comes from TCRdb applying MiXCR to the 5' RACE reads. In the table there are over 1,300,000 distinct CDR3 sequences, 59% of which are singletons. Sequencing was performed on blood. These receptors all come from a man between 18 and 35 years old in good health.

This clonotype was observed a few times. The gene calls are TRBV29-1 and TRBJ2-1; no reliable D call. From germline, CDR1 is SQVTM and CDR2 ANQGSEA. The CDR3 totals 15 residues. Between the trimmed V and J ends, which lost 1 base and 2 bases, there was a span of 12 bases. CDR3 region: CSVEGPVGPYNEQFF. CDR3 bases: TGCAGCGTTGAAGGCCCCGTCGGTCCCTACAATGAGCAGTTCTTC.

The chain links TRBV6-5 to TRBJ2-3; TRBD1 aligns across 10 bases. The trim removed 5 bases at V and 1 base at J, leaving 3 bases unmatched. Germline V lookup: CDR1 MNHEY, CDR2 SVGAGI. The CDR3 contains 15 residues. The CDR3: CASSRQGARTDTQYF. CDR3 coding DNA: TGTGCCAGCAGTCGACAGGGGGCCCGCACAGATACGCAGTATTTT.

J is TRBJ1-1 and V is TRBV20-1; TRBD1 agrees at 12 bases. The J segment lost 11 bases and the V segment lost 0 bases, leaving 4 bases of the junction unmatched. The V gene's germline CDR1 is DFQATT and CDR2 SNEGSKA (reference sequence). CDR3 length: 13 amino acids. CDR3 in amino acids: CSARDGTGGEAFF. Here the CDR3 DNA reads TGCAGTGCTAGAGACGGGACAGGGGGCGAGGCTTTCTTT.

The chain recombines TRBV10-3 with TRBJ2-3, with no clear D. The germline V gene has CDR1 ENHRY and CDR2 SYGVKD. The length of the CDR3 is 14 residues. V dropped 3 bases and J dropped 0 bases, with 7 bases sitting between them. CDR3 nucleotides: TGTGCCATCAGTGAAGAGACAAGCACAGATACGCAGTATTTT. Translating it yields CAISEETSTDTQYF.

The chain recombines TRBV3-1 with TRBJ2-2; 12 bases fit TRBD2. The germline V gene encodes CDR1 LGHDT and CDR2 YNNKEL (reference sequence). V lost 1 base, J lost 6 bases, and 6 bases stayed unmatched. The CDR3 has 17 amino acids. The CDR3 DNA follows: TGTGCCAGCAGCCAAGTATTTCTAGCGGGGGGGCCCGGGGAGCTGTTTTTT. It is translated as CASSQVFLAGGPGELFF.

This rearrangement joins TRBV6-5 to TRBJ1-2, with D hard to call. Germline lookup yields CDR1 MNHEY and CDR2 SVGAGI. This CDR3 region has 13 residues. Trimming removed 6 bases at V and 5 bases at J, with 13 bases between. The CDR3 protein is CASRIDPRYGYTF. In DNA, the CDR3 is TGTGCCAGCAGGATTGACCCCCGGTATGGCTACACCTTC.

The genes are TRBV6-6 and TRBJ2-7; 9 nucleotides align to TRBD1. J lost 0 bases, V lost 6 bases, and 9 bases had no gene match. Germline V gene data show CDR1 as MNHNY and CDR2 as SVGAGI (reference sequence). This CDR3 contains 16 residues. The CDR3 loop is CASRERDRVSSYEQYF. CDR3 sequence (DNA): TGTGCCAGCAGAGAACGGGACAGGGTTAGCTCCTACGAGCAGTACTTC.

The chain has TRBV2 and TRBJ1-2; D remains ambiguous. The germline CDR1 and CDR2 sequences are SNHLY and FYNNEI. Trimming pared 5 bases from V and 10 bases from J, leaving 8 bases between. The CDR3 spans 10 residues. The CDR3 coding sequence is TGTGCCAGCAGTAAGGGATCCTACACCTTC. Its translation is CASSKGSYTF.

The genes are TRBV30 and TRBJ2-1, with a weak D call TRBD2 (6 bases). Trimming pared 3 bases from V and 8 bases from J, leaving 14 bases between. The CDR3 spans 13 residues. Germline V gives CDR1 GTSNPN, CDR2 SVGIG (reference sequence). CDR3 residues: CAWSFNSGDEQFF. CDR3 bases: TGTGCCTGGAGCTTCAATTCGGGAGATGAGCAGTTCTTC.

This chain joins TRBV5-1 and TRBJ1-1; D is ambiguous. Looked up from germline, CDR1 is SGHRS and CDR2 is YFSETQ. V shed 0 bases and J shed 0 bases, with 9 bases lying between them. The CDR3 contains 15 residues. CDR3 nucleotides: TGCGCCAGCAGCTTGGATTCTGGGATGAACACTGAAGCTTTCTTT. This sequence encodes CASSLDSGMNTEAFF.

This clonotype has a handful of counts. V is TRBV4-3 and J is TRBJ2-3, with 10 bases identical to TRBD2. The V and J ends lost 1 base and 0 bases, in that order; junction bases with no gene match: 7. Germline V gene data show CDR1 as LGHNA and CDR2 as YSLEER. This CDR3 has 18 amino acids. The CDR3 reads CASSQAPSGGPSTDTQYF. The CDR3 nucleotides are TGCGCCAGCAGCCAAGCCCCTAGCGGGGGCCCTAGCACAGATACGCAGTATTTT.

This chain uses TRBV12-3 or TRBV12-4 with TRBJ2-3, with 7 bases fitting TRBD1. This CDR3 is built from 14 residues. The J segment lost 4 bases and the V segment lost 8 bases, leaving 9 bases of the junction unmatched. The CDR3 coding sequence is TGTGCCAGCCGACATGGACAGGTTTCAGATACGCAGTATTTT. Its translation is CASRHGQVSDTQYF.

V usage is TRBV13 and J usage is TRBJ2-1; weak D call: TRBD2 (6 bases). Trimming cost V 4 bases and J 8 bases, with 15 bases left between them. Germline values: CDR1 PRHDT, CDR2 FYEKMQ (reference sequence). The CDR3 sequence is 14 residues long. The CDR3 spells CASSCRDFSDEQFF. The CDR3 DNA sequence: TGTGCCAGCAGCTGCCGGGACTTCTCCGATGAGCAGTTCTTC.

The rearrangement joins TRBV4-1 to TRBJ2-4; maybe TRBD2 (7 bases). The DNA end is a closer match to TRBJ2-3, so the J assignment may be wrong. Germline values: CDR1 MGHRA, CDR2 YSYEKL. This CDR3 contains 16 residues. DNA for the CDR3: TGCGCCAGCAGCCAAGGATGGTGGGGGGGCCTAGATACGCAGTATTTT. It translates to CASSQGWWGGLDTQYF.

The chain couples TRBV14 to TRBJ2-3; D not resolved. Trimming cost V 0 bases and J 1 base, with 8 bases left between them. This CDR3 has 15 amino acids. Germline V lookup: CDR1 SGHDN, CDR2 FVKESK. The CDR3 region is CASSQEGLRTDTQYF. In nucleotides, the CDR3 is TGTGCCAGCAGCCAAGAGGGTCTACGCACAGATACGCAGTATTTT.

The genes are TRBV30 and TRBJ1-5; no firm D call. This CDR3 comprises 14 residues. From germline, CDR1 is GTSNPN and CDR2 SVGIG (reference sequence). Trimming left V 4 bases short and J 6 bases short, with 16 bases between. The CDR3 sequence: CAWTHAGGGQPQHF. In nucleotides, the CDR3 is TGTGCCTGGACCCACGCTGGCGGAGGTCAGCCCCAGCATTTT.

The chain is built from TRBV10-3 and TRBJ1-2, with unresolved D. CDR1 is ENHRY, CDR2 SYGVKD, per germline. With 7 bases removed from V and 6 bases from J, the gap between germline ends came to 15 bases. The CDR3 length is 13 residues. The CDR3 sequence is CAIKEAPMDGYTF. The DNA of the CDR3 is TGTGCCATCAAAGAAGCGCCGATGGATGGCTACACCTTC.

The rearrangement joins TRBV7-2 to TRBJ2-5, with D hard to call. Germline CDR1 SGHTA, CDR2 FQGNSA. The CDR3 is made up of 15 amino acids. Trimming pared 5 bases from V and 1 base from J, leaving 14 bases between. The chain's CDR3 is CASSISFGSQETQYF. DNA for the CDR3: TGTGCCAGCAGCATCTCGTTCGGCTCCCAAGAGACCCAGTACTTC. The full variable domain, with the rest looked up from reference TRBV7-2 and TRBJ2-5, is GAGVSQSPSNKVTEKGKDVELRCDPISGHTALYWYRQSLGQGLEFLIYFQGNSAPDKSGLPSDRFSAERTGGSVSTLTIQRTQQEDSAVYLCASSISFGSQETQYFGPGTRLLVL.

The CDR3 DNA reads as TGTGCCAGCAGTTTAGAACTAGCGTCGAGCTCCTACGAGCAGTACTTC. Protein: CASSLELASSSYEQYF. V gene TRBV12-3 or TRBV12-4 combines with J gene TRBJ2-7; TRBD2 matches at 7 bases. J was trimmed by 0 bases and V by 1 base; bases with no gene match: 6. The CDR3 totals 16 residues.

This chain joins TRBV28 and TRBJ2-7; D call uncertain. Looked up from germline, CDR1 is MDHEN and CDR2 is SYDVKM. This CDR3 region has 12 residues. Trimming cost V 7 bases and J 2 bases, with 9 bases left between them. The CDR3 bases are TGTGCCAGCACAGGTCGCCCCTACGAGCAGTACTTC. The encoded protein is CASTGRPYEQYF.

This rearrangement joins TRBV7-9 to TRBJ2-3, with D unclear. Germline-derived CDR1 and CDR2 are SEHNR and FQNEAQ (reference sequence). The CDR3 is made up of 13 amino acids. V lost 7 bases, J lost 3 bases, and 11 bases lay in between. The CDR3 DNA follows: TGTGCCAGCACCCATGAACCAACAGATACGCAGTATTTT. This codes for CASTHEPTDTQYF. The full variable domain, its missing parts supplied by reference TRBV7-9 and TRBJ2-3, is DTGVSQNPRHKITKRGQNVTFRCDPISEHNRLYWYRQTLGQGPEFLTYFQNEAQLEKSRLLSDRFSAERPKGSFSTLEIQRTEQGDSAMYLCASTHEPTDTQYFGPGTRLTVL.

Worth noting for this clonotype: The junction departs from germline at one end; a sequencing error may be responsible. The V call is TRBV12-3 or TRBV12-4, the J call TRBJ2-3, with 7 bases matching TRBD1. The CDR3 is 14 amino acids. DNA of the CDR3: TGTGCCGGCAGTTCTACGGACAGGCCAGATACGGAATATTTT. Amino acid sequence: CAGSSTDRPDTEYF.

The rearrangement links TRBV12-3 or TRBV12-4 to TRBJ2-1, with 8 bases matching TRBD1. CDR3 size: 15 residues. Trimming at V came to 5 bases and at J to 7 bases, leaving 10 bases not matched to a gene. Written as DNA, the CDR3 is TGTGCCAGCAGTCCGGACAGGGTAATTAGAAATGAGCAGTTCTTC. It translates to CASSPDRVIRNEQFF.

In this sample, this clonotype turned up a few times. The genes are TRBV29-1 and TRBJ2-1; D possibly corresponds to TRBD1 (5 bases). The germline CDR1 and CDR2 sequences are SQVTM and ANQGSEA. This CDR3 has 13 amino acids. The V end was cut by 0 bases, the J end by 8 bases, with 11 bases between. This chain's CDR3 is CSVEEAGIDEQFF. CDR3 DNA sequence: TGCAGCGTTGAAGAGGCAGGGATCGATGAGCAGTTCTTC.

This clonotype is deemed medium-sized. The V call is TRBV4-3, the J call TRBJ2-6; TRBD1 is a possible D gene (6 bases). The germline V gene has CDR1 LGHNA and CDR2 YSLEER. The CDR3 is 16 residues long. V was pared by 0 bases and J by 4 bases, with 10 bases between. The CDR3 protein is CASSQESGTGANVLTF. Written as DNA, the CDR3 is TGCGCCAGCAGCCAAGAGTCCGGGACAGGGGCCAACGTCCTGACTTTC.

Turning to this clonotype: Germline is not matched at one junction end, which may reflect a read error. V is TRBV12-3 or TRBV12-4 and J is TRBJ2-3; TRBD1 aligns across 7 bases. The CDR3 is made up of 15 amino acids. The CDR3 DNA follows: TGTGCCAGCAGCAGACAGGCCAAAGGGACAGAGACGCAGTATTTT. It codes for CASSRQAKGTETQYF.

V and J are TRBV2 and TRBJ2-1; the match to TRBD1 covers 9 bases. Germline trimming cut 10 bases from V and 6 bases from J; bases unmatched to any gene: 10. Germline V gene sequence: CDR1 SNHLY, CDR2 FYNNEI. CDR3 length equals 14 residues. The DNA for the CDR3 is TGTGCCAACCGACAGGGGGTGCCGGGCAATGAGCAGTTCTTC. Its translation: CANRQGVPGNEQFF.

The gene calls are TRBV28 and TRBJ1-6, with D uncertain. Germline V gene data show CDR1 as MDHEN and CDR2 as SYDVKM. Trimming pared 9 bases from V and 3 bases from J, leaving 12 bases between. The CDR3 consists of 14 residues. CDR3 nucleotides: TGTGCCAGTAGTGTGATAAACTATAATTCACCCCTCCACTTT. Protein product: CASSVINYNSPLHF.